This T cell receptor (beta chain) was found in a study of T cell changes during pregnancy in multiple sclerosis. TCRdb's table, derived via immunoSEQ multiplex PCR, lists solely in-frame clones and lacks some. Of about 41,000 clones detected, 85% to 95% appear once; the ten largest clones hold 7%. This clone came up once. The sequences come from CD8+ T cells from peripheral blood mononuclear cells, collected in the third trimester of pregnancy. The TCR originated in a female donor with multiple sclerosis, enrolled in a pregnancy study.

DNA of the CDR3: TGTGCCAGCAGTTCAACCCGACAGGGGCTGTACGAGCAGTACTTC. Residues: CASSSTRQGLYEQYF. The V call is TRBV6-5, the J call TRBJ2-7, with 8 bases that match TRBD1. V shed 4 bases, J shed 4 bases, and the junction held 9 bases outside the gene matches. CDR1 and CDR2 (germline): MNHEY, SVGAGI. There are 15 residues in the CDR3.